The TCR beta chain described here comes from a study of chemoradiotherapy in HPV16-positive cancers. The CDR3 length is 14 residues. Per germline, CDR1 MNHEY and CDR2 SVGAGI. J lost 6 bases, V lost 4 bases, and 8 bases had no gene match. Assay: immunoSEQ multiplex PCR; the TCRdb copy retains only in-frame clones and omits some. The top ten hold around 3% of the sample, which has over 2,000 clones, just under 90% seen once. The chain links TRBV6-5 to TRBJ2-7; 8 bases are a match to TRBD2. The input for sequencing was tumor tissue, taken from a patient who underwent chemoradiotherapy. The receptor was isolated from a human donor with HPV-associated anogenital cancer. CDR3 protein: CASSLAGPGFEQYF. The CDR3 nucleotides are TGTGCCAGCAGTTTAGCGGGGCCAGGGTTCGAGCAGTACTTC.